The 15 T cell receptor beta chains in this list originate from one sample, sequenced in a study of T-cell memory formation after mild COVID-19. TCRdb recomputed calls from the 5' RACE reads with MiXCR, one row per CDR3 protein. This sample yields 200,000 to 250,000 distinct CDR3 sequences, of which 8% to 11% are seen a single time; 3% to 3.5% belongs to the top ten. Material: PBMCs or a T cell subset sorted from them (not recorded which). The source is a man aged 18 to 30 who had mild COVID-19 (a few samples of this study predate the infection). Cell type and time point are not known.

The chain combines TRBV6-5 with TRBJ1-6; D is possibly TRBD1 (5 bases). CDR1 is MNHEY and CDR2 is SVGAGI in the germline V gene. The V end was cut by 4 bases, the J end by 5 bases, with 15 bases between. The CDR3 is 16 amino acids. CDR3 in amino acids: CASSFTRQINNSPLHF. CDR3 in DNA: TGTGCCAGCAGTTTCACCAGACAGATTAATAATTCACCCCTCCACTTT.

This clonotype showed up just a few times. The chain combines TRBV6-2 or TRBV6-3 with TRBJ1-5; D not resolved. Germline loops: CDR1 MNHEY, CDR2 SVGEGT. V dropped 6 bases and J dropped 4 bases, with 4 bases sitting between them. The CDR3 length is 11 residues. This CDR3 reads CASRTNQPQHF. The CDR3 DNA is TGTGCCAGCAGGACAAATCAGCCCCAGCATTTT.

CDR3 nucleotide sequence: TGTGCCAGCAGCTATACTAGCGACACCGGGGAGCTGTTTTTT. Translated, it gives CASSYTSDTGELFF. V is TRBV7-2 and J is TRBJ2-2, with TRBD2 matching 7 bases. The J segment lost 3 bases and the V segment lost 4 bases, leaving 2 bases of the junction unmatched. This CDR3 is built from 14 residues. The germline V gene has CDR1 SGHTA and CDR2 FQGNSA.

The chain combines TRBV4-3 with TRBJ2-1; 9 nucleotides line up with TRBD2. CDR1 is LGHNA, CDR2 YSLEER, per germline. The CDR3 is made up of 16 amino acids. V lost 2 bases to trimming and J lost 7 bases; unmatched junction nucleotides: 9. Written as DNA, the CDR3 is TGCGCCAGCAGCCAACCCGTGGGCGGGGGGGTTAATGAGCAGTTCTTC. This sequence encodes CASSQPVGGGVNEQFF.

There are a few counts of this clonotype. The CDR3 DNA follows: TGTGCCAGCAGCAAAGGAAGCGGGGGGGCCACAGATACGCAGTATTTT. Protein sequence: CASSKGSGGATDTQYF. V usage is TRBV21-1 and J usage is TRBJ2-3; the D call in the table, TRBD2, was not verified against the DNA. TRBV21-1 represents a pseudogene. The CDR3 length is 16 residues.

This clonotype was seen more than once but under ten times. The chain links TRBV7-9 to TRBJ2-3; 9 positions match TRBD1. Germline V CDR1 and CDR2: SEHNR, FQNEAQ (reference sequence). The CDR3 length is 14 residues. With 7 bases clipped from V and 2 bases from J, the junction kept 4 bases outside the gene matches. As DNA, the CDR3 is TGTGCCAGCACCGGACAGGGGAACACAGATACGCAGTATTTT. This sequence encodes CASTGQGNTDTQYF.

The CDR3 here is CASSFSGRTDTQYF. The CDR3 coding sequence is TGTGCCAGCAGCTTCAGCGGGCGTACAGATACGCAGTATTTT. The genes are TRBV7-2 and TRBJ2-3, with a possible D match to TRBD2 (6 bases). Germline CDR1 and CDR2: SGHTA and FQGNSA. V lost 3 bases and J 3 bases, leaving 10 bases between the germline ends. This CDR3 is 14 amino acids long.

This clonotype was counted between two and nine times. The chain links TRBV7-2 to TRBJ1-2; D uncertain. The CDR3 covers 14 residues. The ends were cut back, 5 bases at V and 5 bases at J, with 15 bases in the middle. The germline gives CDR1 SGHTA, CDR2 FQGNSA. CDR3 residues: CASSQGGTKYGYTF. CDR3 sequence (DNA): TGTGCCAGCAGCCAAGGAGGAACCAAATATGGCTACACCTTC.

This chain's CDR3 is CASSSTPGELFF. The CDR3 nucleotides are TGCGCCAGCAGCTCCACACCCGGGGAGCTGTTTTTT. The V and J genes are TRBV5-1 and TRBJ2-2, with no clear D. Trimming took 3 bases from V and 6 from J, leaving 6 bases between them. The CDR3 loop spans 12 amino acids. Germline V gives CDR1 SGHRS, CDR2 YFSETQ.

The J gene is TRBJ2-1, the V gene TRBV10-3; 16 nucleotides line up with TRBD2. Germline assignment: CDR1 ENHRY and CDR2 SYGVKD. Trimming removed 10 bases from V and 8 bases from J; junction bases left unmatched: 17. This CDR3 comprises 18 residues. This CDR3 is CATKPGLAGGQGPDEQFF. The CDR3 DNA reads TGTGCCACCAAACCGGGACTAGCGGGGGGGCAGGGGCCAGATGAGCAGTTCTTC.

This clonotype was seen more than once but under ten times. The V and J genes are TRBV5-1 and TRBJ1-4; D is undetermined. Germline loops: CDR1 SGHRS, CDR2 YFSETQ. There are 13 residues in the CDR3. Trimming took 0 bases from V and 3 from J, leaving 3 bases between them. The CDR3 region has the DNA TGCGCCAGCAGCTTGGGTTCTAATGAAAAACTGTTTTTT. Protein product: CASSLGSNEKLFF.

The CDR3: CASSYSSRVNTEAFF. The CDR3 DNA reads as TGTGCCAGCAGTTACTCGAGTAGGGTGAACACTGAAGCTTTCTTT. The rearrangement joins TRBV6-5 to TRBJ1-1; D is unresolved. Germline V CDR1 and CDR2: MNHEY, SVGAGI. V shed 0 bases and J shed 0 bases, with 8 bases lying between them. CDR3 length: 15 residues.

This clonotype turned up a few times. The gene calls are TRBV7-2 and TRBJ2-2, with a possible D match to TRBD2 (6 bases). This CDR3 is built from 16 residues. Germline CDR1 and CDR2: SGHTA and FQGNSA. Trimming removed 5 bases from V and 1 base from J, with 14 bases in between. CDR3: CASSRRAGRNTGELFF. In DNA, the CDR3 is TGTGCCAGCAGCCGACGTGCGGGGAGGAACACCGGGGAGCTGTTTTTT.

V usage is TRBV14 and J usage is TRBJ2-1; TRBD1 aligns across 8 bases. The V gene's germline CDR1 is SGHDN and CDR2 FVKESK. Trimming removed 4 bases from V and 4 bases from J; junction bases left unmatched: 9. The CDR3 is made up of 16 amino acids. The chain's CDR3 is CASSRVDRGRYNEQFF. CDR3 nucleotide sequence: TGTGCCAGCAGCCGGGTCGACAGGGGACGTTACAATGAGCAGTTCTTC.

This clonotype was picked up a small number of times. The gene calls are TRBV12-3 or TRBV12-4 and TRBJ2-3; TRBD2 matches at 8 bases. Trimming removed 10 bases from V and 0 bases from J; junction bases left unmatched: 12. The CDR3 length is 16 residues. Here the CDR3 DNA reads TGTGCCACCGGGAGGGCGGGGGCCCTTAGCACAGATACGCAGTATTTT. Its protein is CATGRAGALSTDTQYF.